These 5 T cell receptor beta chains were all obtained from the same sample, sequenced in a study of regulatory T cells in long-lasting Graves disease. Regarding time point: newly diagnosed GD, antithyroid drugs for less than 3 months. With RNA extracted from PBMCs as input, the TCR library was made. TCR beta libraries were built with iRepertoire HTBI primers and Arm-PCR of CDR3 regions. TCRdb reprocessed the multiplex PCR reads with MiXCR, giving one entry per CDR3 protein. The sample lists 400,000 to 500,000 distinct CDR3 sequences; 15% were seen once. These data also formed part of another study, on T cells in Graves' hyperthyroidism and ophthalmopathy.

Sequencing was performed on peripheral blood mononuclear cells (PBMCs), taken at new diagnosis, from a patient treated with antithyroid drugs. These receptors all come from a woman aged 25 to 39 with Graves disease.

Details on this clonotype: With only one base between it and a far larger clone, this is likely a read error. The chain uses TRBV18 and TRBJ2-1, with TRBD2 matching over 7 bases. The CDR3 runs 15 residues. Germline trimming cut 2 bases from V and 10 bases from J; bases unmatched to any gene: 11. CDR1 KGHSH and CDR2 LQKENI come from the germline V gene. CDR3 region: CASSPFGAGVGEQFF. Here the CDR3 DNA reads TGTGCCAGCTCACCATTCGGTGCGGGAGTCGGCGAGCAGTTCTTC.

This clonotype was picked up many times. The CDR3 protein is CSVVYSTSYEQYF. The CDR3 DNA follows: TGCAGCGTTGTCTATTCGACCTCCTACGAGCAGTACTTC. The chain couples TRBV29-1 to TRBJ2-7; unclear D gene. Deletions cut 4 bases from V and 0 bases from J, with 10 bases between. Germline V gene lookup returns CDR1 SQVTM and CDR2 ANQGSEA. The CDR3 loop spans 13 amino acids.

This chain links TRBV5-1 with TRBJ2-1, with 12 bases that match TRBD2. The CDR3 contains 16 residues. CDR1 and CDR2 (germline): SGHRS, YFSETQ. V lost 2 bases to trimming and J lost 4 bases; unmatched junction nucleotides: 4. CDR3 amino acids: CASSFRGTSGYNEQFF. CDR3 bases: TGCGCCAGCAGCTTCAGAGGGACTAGCGGGTACAATGAGCAGTTCTTC.

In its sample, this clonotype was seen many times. CDR3 coding DNA: TGCAGTGCTAGGGGGACTAGCGGTTCCTACAATGAGCAGTTCTTC. This codes for CSARGTSGSYNEQFF. The rearrangement joins TRBV20-1 to TRBJ2-1, with TRBD2 identical over 11 bases. V lost 3 bases, J lost 1 base, and 2 bases stayed unmatched. Germline V gene data show CDR1 as DFQATT and CDR2 as SNEGSKA (reference sequence). This CDR3 spans 15 amino acids.

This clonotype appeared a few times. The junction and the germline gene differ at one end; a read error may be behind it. CDR3 in amino acids: CASSQAGPYEQYF. CDR3 nucleotide sequence: TGCGCCAGCAGCCAAGCCGGCCCCTACGAGCAGTACTTC. The V and J genes are TRBV11-1 and TRBJ2-7; D unresolved. Per germline, CDR1 SGHAT and CDR2 FQDESV (reference sequence). The CDR3 length is 13 residues. The whole variable domain, filled in from reference TRBV11-1 and TRBJ2-7, reads EAEVAQSPRYKITEKSQAVAFWCDPISGHATLYWYRQILGQGPELLVQFQDESVVDDSQLPKDRFSAERLKGVDSTLKIQPAELGDSAMYLCASSQAGPYEQYFGPGTRLTVT.